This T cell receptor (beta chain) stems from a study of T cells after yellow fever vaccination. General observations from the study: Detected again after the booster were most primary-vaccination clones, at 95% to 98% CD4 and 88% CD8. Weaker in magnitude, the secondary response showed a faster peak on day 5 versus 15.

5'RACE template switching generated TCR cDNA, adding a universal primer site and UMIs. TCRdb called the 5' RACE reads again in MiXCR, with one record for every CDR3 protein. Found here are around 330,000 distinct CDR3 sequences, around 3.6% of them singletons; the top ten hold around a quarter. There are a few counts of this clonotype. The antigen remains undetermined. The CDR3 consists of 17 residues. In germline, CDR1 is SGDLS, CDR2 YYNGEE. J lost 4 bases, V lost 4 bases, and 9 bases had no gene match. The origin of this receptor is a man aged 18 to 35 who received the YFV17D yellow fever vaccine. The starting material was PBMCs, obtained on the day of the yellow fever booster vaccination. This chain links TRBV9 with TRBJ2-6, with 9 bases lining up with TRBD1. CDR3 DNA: TGTGCCAGCAGCCCTCGGGACAGGGCACCCGGGGCCAACGTCCTGACTTTC. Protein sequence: CASSPRDRAPGANVLTF.